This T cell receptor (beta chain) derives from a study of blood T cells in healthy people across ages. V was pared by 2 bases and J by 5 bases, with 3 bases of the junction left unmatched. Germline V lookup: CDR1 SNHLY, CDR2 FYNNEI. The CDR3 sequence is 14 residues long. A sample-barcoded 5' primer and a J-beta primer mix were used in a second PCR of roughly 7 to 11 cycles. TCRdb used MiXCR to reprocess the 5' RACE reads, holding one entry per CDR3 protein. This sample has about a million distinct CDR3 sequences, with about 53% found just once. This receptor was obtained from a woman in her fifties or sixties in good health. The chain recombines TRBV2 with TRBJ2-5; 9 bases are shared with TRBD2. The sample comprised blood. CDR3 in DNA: TGTGCCAGCAGTGAATTAGCGGGAGCGGAGACCCAGTACTTC. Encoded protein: CASSELAGAETQYF.